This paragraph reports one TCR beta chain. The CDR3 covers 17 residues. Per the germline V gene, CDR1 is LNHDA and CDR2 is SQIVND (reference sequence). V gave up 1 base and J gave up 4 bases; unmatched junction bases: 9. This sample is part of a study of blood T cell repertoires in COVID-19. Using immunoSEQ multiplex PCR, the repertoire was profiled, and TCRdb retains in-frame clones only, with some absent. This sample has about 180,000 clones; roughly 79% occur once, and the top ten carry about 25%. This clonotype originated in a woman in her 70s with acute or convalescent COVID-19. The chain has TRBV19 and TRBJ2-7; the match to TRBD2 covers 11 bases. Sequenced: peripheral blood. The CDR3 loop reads CASSIGRMTSGMYEQYF. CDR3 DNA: TGTGCCAGTAGTATAGGGCGCATGACTAGCGGGATGTACGAGCAGTACTTC. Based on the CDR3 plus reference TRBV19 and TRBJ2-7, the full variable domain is DGGITQSPKYLFRKEGQNVTLSCEQNLNHDAMYWYRQDPGQGLRLIYYSQIVNDFQKGDIAEGYSVSREKKESFPLTVTSAQKNPTAFYLCASSIGRMTSGMYEQYFGPGTRLTVT.